This entry lists 10 T cell receptor beta chains sequenced from one sample in a study of T cell changes during pregnancy in multiple sclerosis. The repertoire was sequenced with immunoSEQ multiplex PCR; TCRdb's copy has only in-frame clones and lacks some. The sample contains tens of thousands of clones, roughly 90% of which appear only once. Source: peripheral blood, taken in the first trimester of pregnancy. These receptors were collected from a female donor in good health, enrolled as a control in a pregnancy study.

Concerning this clone itself: The final CDR3 position lacks the conserved phenylalanine or tryptophan, pointing to a likely read error. The DNA is left out, because the CDR3 cannot be placed on it with certainty; the CDR3 is given as TCRdb lists it. The chain links TRBV6-1 to TRBJ2-7; no check of the table's D call, TRBD2, against the DNA was made. Germline-derived CDR1 and CDR2 are MNHNS and SASEGT. Inclusive of both ends, the CDR3 amounts to 14 amino acids. CDR3 region: CASSEAGRLAGVVT.

Remarks on this clone: A junction boundary mismatches the germline segment, possibly from a read error. The chain uses TRBV7-2 and TRBJ2-3; 10 bases fit TRBD2. The CDR3 has 15 residues. CDR1 and CDR2 (germline): SGHTA, FQGNSA. The CDR3 DNA sequence: TGTGCCAGCAGCATAGCGGGAGGAGGCACAGATACGCAGTATTTT. Translating gives CASSIAGGGTDTQYF.

V and J are TRBV12-5 and TRBJ2-5, with TRBD1 matching 9 bases. V lost 4 bases to trimming and J lost 5 bases; unmatched junction nucleotides: 5. Germline V gene lookup returns CDR1 LGHNT and CDR2 FRNRAP. This CDR3 is built from 14 residues. CDR3 in amino acids: CASGSTGGTETQYF. CDR3 in DNA: TGTGCTAGTGGTTCCACAGGGGGCACTGAGACCCAGTACTTC.

This clone has only a few counts. The chain recombines TRBV19 with TRBJ2-4, with TRBD1 matching over 9 bases. Germline V gene lookup returns CDR1 LNHDA and CDR2 SQIVND (reference sequence). This CDR3 is built from 13 residues. The V and J ends lost 3 bases and 9 bases, in that order; junction bases with no gene match: 3. CDR3 DNA sequence: TGTGCCAGTAGTATTGGACAGGGGCGCATTCAGTACTTC. Translated: CASSIGQGRIQYF.

The rearrangement links TRBV7-3 to TRBJ2-2; 8 bases fit TRBD1. The CDR3 covers 13 residues. CDR1 and CDR2 from the germline V gene are SGHTA and FQGTGA. J was trimmed by 11 bases and V by 5 bases; bases with no gene match: 7. CDR3 loop: CASSRQGTGELFF. The CDR3 DNA reads TGTGCCAGCAGCCGTCAAGGGACAGGCGAGCTGTTTTTT.

This clone was found a few times. The chain joins TRBV6-6 to TRBJ2-1; D gene ambiguous. The V end lost 2 bases, the J end lost 0 bases, and 5 bases lay between the germline ends. Germline-derived CDR1 and CDR2 are MNHNY and SVGAGI (reference sequence). The CDR3 contains 14 residues. In DNA, the CDR3 is TGTGCCAGCAGTTACGTTAGCTCCTACAATGAGCAGTTCTTC. Amino acids: CASSYVSSYNEQFF.

The chain uses TRBV7-9 and TRBJ2-7, with TRBD1 as a possible D gene (5 bases). Trimming took off 5 bases at V and 7 bases at J, with 18 bases between the two ends. Germline V gene sequence: CDR1 SEHNR, CDR2 FQNEAQ (reference sequence). CDR3 size: 14 residues. CDR3 nucleotide sequence: TGTGCCAGCAGCCCGGACATCTCCCTGGGGGAGCAGTACTTC. Encoded protein: CASSPDISLGEQYF.

The chain is built from TRBV27 and TRBJ1-1, with unresolved D. V was cut by 6 bases and J by 13 bases, with 24 bases left in between. The CDR3 runs 14 residues. Germline V gene data show CDR1 as MNHEY and CDR2 as SMNVEV (reference sequence). CDR3 in DNA: TGTGCCAGCAGCCCCCCCCTAGGAACACTGAAGCTTTTCTTT. This sequence encodes CASSPPLGTLKLFF.

J is TRBJ2-2 and V is TRBV11-3; no definite D call. The CDR3 totals 16 residues. Germline loops: CDR1 SGHNT, CDR2 YENEEA. The V gene lost 4 bases and the J gene lost 1 base, with 13 bases spanning the gap. In DNA, the CDR3 is TGTGCCAGCAGCTCGCCCACAGATAGGAACACCGGGGAGCTGTTTTTT. As protein: CASSSPTDRNTGELFF.

The J gene is TRBJ2-7, the V gene TRBV6-1, with D unresolved. The germline V gene has CDR1 MNHNS and CDR2 SASEGT. The CDR3 spans 13 residues. Trimming removed 2 bases at V and 0 bases at J, with 5 bases between. The CDR3 region has the DNA TGTGCCAGCAGTGAAAACAGCTCCTACGAGCAGTACTTC. It yields the protein CASSENSSYEQYF.